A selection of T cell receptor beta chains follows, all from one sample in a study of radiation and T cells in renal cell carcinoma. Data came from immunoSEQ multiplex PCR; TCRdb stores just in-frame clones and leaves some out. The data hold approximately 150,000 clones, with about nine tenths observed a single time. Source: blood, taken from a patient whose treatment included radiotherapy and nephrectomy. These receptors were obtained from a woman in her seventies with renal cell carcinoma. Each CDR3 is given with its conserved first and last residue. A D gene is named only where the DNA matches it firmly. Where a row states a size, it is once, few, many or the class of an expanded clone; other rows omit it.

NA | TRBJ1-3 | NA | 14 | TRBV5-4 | CASSWDGSGNTIYF | TGTGCCAGCAGCTGGGACGGGTCGGGAAACACCATATATTTT
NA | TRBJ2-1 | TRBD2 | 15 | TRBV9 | CASSVGSGAYNEQFF | TGTGCCAGCAGCGTAGGTAGCGGGGCCTACAATGAGCAGTTCTTC
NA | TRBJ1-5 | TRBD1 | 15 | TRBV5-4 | CASSRTGDSNQPQHF | TGTGCCAGCAGCCGGACAGGGGATAGCAATCAGCCCCAGCATTTT
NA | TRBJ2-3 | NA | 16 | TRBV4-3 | CASSQETGISTDTQYF | TGCGCCAGCAGCCAAGAAACGGGGATTAGCACAGATACGCAGTATTTT
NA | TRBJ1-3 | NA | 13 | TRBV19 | CASRSDAGNTIYF | TGTGCCAGTAGGTCAGATGCTGGAAACACCATATATTTT
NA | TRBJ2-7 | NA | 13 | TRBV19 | CASSTTYSYEQYF | TGTGCCAGTAGTACCACGTACTCCTACGAGCAGTACTTC
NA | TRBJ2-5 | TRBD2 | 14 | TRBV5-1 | CASSMTGGSETQYF | TGCGCCAGCAGCATGACGGGGGGGAGTGAGACCCAGTACTTC
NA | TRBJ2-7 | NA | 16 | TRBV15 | CATSSPRASSSYEQYF | TGTGCCACCAGCAGCCCCAGGGCATCCAGCTCCTACGAGCAGTACTTC
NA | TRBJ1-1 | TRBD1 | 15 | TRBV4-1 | CASAEGTDLNTEAFF | TGCGCCAGCGCAGAGGGGACAGACCTGAACACTGAAGCTTTCTTT
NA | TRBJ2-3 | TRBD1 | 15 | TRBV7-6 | CASSLAGQGFDTQYF | TGTGCCAGCAGCTTAGCGGGACAGGGGTTTGATACGCAGTATTTT
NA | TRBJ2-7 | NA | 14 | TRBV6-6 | CASSANRVTYEQYF | TGTGCCAGCAGTGCTAACAGGGTTACCTACGAGCAGTACTTC
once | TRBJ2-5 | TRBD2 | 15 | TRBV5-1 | CASSLWASGDETQYF | TGCGCCAGCAGCTTGTGGGCTAGCGGGGATGAGACCCAGTACTTC
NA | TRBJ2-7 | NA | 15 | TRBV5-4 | CASSHGRSKPYEQYF | TGTGCCAGCAGCCACGGTAGATCTAAGCCCTACGAGCAGTACTTC
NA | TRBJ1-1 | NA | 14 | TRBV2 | CASRGADGNTEAFF | TGTGCCAGCAGGGGTGCGGACGGGAACACTGAAGCTTTCTTT
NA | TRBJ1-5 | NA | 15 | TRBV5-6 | CASSRGGISNQPQHF | TGTGCCAGCAGCCGGGGGGGCATTAGCAATCAGCCCCAGCATTTT
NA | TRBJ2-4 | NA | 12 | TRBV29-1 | CSVRVAKNIQYF | TGCAGCGTTCGGGTAGCCAAAAACATTCAGTACTTC
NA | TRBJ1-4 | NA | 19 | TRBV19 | CASSISSLGPPATNEKLFF | TGTGCCAGTAGTATTTCCTCTTTAGGACCCCCGGCAACTAATGAAAAACTGTTTTTT
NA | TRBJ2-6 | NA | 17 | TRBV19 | CASSLGTLGSGANVLTF | TGTGCCAGTAGTCTTGGGACACTTGGCTCTGGGGCCAACGTCCTGACTTTC
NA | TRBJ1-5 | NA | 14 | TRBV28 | CASSSGRLSGPQHF | TGTGCCAGCAGCTCCGGACGGCTATCGGGCCCCCAGCATTTT
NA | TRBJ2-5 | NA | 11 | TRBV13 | CASSLSETQYF | TGTGCCAGCAGCTTAAGCGAGACCCAGTACTTC
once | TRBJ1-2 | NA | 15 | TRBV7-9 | CASSQTQGANYGYTF | TGTGCCAGCAGCCAAACCCAGGGCGCTAACTATGGCTACACCTTC
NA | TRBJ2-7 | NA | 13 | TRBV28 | CASSQAGLYEQYF | TGTGCCAGCAGTCAGGCAGGGCTCTACGAGCAGTACTTC
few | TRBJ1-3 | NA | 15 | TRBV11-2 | CASSLVVGSGNTIYF | TGTGCCAGCAGCTTGGTCGTGGGCTCTGGAAACACCATATATTTT
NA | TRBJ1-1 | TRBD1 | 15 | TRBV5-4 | CASSFLQGVNTEAFF | TGTGCCAGCAGCTTCCTCCAGGGGGTGAACACTGAAGCTTTCTTT
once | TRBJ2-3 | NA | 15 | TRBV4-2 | CASSQVESSTDTQYF | TGTGCCAGCAGCCAAGTCGAATCTAGCACAGATACGCAGTATTTT
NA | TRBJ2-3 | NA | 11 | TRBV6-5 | CASSYRDTQYF | TGTGCCAGCAGTTACCGGGATACGCAGTATTTT
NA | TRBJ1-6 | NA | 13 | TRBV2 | CASSASSGTVIHF | TGTGCCAGCAGTGCATCTTCGGGGACGGTGATCCACTTT